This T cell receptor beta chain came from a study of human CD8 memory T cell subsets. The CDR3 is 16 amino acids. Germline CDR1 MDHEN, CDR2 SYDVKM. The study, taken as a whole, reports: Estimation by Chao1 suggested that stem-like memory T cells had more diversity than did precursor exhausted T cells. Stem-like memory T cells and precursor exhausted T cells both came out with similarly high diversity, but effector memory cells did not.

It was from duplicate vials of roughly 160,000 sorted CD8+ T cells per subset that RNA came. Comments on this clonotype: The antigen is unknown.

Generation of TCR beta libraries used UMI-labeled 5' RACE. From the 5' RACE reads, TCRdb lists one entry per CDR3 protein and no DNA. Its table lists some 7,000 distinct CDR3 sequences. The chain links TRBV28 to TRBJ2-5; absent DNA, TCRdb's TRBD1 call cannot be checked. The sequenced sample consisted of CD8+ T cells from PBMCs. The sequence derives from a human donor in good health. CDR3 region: CASRPPGPGIQETQYF.